This TCR beta chain was identified during a study of long-term antiretroviral therapy in people with HIV. Study-level points and caveats: Clonal expansions arising prior to ART prevailed in the repertoire at every time point. Collection spanned 2004 to 2017; ART regimens may be less effective than current ones.

Per donor, at least one pre-ART and at least two post-ART PBMC samples were obtained. With regard to this clone: Its target is unknown.

The CDR3 is made up of 14 amino acids. Trimming left V 6 bases short and J 0 bases short, with 9 bases between. Germline-derived CDR1 and CDR2 are SNHLY and FYNNEI. Survey-level resolution applied to immunoSEQ assay v3.0. TCRdb keeps only in-frame clones here, not all; method: immunoSEQ multiplex PCR. Altogether about 24,000 clones are present, just over 85% being singletons, with the ten largest covering more than 15%. The TCR comes from a man aged 50-60 years with HIV. The V gene is TRBV2, the J gene TRBJ1-5, with a tentative D call TRBD1 (5 bases). This specimen was unsorted PBMCs, taken 1.2 years after starting antiretroviral therapy. The DNA for the CDR3 is TGTGCCAGCAGGGGACGGAATAGCAATCAGCCCCAGCATTTT. Translation gives CASRGRNSNQPQHF.